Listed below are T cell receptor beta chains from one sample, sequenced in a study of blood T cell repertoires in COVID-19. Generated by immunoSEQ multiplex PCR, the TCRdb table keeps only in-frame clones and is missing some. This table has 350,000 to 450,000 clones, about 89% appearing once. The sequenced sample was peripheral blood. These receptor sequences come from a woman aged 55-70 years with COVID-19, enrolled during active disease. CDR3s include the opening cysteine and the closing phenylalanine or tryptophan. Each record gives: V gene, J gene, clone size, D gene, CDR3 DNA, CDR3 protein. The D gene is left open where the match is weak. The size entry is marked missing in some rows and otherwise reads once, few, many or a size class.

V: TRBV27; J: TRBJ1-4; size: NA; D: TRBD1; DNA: TGTGCCAGCAGGCGGACAGGGAAGGAAAAACTGTTTTTT; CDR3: CASRRTGKEKLFF
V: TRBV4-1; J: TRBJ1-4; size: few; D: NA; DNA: TGCGCCAGCAGCCAAGATAGCGCAACTAATGAAAAACTGTTTTTT; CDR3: CASSQDSATNEKLFF
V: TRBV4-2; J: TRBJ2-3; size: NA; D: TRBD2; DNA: TGTGCCAGCAGCCAAGAAGAGGGCGGGGGGTTGGCAGATACGCAGTATTTT; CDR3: CASSQEEGGGLADTQYF
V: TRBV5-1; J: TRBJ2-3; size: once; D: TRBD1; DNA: TGCGCCAGCAGCTCACCGGGACAGGGCGCAGATACGCAGTATTTT; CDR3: CASSSPGQGADTQYF
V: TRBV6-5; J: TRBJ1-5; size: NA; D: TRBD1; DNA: TGTGCCAGCAATTTCCAGGGGGGAGTAAATCAGCCCCAGCATTTT; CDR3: CASNFQGGVNQPQHF
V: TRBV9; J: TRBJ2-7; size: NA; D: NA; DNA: TGTGCCAGCAGCGTACTCGGGACTTCCTACGAGCAGTACTTC; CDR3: CASSVLGTSYEQYF
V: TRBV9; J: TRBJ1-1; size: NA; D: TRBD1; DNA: TGTGCCAGCAGCGTAACTCCTTCGGGGGACAGGGGGAGGCACACTGAAGCTTTCTTT; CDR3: CASSVTPSGDRGRHTEAFF
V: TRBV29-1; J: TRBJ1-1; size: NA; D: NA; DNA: TGCAGCGTTGGAGCAGGCCGCACTGAAGCTTTCTTT; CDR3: CSVGAGRTEAFF
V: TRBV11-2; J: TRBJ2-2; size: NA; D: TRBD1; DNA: TGTGCCAGCAGCCAAAGTATCAGGGGGAGCACCGGGGAGCTGTTTTTT; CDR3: CASSQSIRGSTGELFF
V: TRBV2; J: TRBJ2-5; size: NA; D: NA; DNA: TGTGCCAGCAGCAGGGAGGACAGGGAGACCCAGTACTTC; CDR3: CASSREDRETQYF
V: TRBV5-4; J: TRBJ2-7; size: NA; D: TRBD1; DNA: TGTGCCAGCAGCTTGGACAGGGGTGGCTCCTACGAGCAGTACTTC; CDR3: CASSLDRGGSYEQYF
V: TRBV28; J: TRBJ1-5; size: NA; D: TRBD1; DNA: TGTGCCAGCAGTTTACCTCACGACAGGGCCCAGATGAGAAATCAGCCCCAGCATTTT; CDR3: CASSLPHDRAQMRNQPQHF
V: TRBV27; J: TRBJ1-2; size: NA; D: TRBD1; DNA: TGTGCCAGCAGTAACCGCGCCGCCGGCAGGGGGCATGGCTACACCTTC; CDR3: CASSNRAAGRGHGYTF
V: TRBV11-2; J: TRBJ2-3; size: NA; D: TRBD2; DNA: TGTGCCAGCAGTCGGGGGGGCTCCACAGATACGCAGTATTTT; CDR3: CASSRGGSTDTQYF
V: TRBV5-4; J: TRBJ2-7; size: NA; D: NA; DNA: TGTGCCAGCAGTCCTACAGGAAAGAGCTCCTACGAGCAGTACTTC; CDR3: CASSPTGKSSYEQYF
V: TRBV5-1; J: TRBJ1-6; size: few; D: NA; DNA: TGCGCCAGCAGCCCTGATCGCAGGGCCAATTCACCCCTCCACTTT; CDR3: CASSPDRRANSPLHF
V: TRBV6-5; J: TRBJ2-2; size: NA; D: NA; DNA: TGTGCCAGCAGTTACTCGGGGGGGAACACCGGGGAGCTGTTTTTT; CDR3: CASSYSGGNTGELFF
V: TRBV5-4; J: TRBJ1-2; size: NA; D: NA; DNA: TGTGCCAGCAGCATGGAAGCAGGGAATGGCTACACCTTC; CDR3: CASSMEAGNGYTF
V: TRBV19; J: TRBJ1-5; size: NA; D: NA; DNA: TGTGCCAGTAGTAGCCGGGGACAACTGGGAGACAATCAGCCCCAGCATTTT; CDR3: CASSSRGQLGDNQPQHF
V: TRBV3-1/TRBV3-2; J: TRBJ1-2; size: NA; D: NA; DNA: TGTGCCAGCAGCCAAAGTGAGGGAGGGGGAGGCTACACCTTC; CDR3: CASSQSEGGGGYTF
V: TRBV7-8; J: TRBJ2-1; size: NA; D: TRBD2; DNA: TGTGCCAGCAGCTTAAGCGGGGTGAAGGACAATGAGCAGTTCTTC; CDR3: CASSLSGVKDNEQFF
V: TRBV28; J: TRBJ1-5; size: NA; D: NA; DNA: TGTGCCAGCAGTTTATTAGGCAGGGCAATCATCGGTCAGCCCCAGCATTTT; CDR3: CASSLLGRAIIGQPQHF
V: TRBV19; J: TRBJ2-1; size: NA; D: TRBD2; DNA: TGTGCCAGTAGTTTCGGACTAGCGGGGGGAATTTACAATGAGCAGTTCTTC; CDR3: CASSFGLAGGIYNEQFF
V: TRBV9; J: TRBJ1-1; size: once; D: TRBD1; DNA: TGTGCCAGCAGCGTAGACAGGGGCACTGAAGCTTTCTTT; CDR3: CASSVDRGTEAFF
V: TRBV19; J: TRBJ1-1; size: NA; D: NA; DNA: TGTGCCAGTAGTAGGGCGAGGGGGTACACTGAAGCTTTCTTT; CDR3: CASSRARGYTEAFF
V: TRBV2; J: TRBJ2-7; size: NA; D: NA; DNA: TGTGCCAGCAGTGGTTCGGACAGCCGCCTTCCAACACCCTACGAGCAGTACTTC; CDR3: CASSGSDSRLPTPYEQYF
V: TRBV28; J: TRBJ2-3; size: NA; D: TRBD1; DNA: TGTGCCAGCAGTAGAGGACAGGGGGCCCCAACAGATACGCAGTATTTT; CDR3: CASSRGQGAPTDTQYF
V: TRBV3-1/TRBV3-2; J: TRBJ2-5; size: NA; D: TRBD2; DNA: TGTGCCAGCAGCTCTCAACTAGCGGGGGGGTTAAGGAAAGAGACCCAGTACTTC; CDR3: CASSSQLAGGLRKETQYF
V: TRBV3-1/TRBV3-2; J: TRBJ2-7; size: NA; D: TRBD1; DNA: TGTGCCAGCAGTGGACAGGGAAGCATTACCTACGAGCAGTACTTC; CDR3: CASSGQGSITYEQYF
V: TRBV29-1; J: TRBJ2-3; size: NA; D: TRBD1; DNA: TGCAGCGTTGGAGGTCAGGGGGTCCGGTCTAGCACAGATACGCAGTATTTT; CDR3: CSVGGQGVRSSTDTQYF
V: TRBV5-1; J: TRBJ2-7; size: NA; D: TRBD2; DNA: TGCGCCAGCACCCGTTCCGCGGGGGGCCTCTCCTACGAGCAGTACTTC; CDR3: CASTRSAGGLSYEQYF
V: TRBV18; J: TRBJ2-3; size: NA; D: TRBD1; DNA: TGTGCCAGCTCACGGACGACAGGGTTGACAGATACGCAGTATTTT; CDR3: CASSRTTGLTDTQYF
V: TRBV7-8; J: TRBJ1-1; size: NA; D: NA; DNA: TGTGCCAGCAGCCCAGTCCGGACACTCCGGAGCACTGAAGCTTTCTTT; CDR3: CASSPVRTLRSTEAFF
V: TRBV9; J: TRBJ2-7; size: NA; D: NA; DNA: TGTGCCAGCAGCGGACTGCAGGGGAACGAGCAGTACTTC; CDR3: CASSGLQGNEQYF
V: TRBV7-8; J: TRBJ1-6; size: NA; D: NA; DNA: TGTGCCAGCGACTATGGACCGAGACGAGCGGATTCACCCCTCCACTTT; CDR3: CASDYGPRRADSPLHF
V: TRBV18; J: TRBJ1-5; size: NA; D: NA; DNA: TGTGCCAGCTCATTAGGACCAAGAGGGAATCAGCCCCAGCATTTT; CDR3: CASSLGPRGNQPQHF
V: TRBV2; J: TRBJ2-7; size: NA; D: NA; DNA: TGTGCCAGCAGTGAACCTGACAGATACGAGCAGTACTTC; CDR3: CASSEPDRYEQYF